The source of this TCR beta chain is a study of T cell responses to AZD1222 COVID-19 vaccine. The method was immunoSEQ multiplex PCR; TCRdb's version includes in-frame clones alone and lacks a portion of them. The table records over 100,000 clones, approximately 91% of them present only once. Germline-derived CDR1 and CDR2 are GTSNPN and SVGIG (reference sequence). The length of the CDR3 is 11 residues. With 0 bases removed from V and 6 bases from J, the gap between germline ends came to 5 bases. This TCR was recovered from an adult in good health. The V and J genes are TRBV30 and TRBJ2-5; no firm D call. This specimen consisted of peripheral blood, obtained on day 0 of AZD1222 vaccination. The CDR3 is CAWSVGKTQYF. Written as DNA, the CDR3 is TGTGCCTGGAGTGTAGGGAAGACCCAGTACTTC.